This T cell receptor (beta chain) appears in the sequencing data of a study of blood T cell repertoires in COVID-19. Study overall: Spain, Italy and the United States supplied samples that represented acute and convalescent COVID-19. PBMCs, B-cell-depleted T cells, or T cells were the source of the cDNA or gDNA that made up the material.

Some clones are missing from TCRdb's copy, which holds only in-frame ones; the method was immunoSEQ multiplex PCR. The sample has 160,000 or so clones, 85% to 90% seen once; the top ten hold approximately 10%. This CDR3 comprises 13 residues. In germline, CDR1 is SGHAT, CDR2 FQNNGV. Trimming shortened V by 2 bases and J by 7 bases, and 9 bases separated the two germline ends. Seattle cases were enrolled at active infection and followed longitudinally. This clonotype originated in a woman in her seventies with COVID-19, enrolled during active disease. The specimen sequenced was peripheral blood. The chain has TRBV11-2 and TRBJ2-1; D unclear. The CDR3 bases are TGTGCCAGCAGCTTAATCCCCGTAAATGAGCAGTTCTTC. Translated, it gives CASSLIPVNEQFF.